This TCR beta chain was sequenced during a study of CD8 T cells in ankylosing spondylitis. General study findings and limits: Some motif variants had been reported before (in reactive arthritis synovial fluid and blood). The study looked at matched synovial fluid samples from ankylosing spondylitis patients. Disease-linked clones were reported to be significantly enriched there. About 8 highly homologous variants made up a TCR beta motif, and this motif appeared characteristic of ankylosing spondylitis blood.

In making TCR beta libraries, quantitative 5'-RACE with molecular barcodes was used. Each CDR3 protein is one row after TCRdb ran MiXCR on the 5' RACE reads. The data show some 200,000 distinct CDR3 sequences, 7% to 8% seen once. V gave up 3 bases and J gave up 1 base, with 7 bases separating them. Germline CDR1 is SGDLS and CDR2 is YYNGEE. This CDR3 contains 13 residues. This clonotype has ten or more counts. Its antigen remains unidentified. The sample was blood, either unsorted or a sorted T cell fraction (not recorded which). The receptor comes from a male donor with ankylosing spondylitis. V and J are TRBV9 and TRBJ1-2, with a possible D match to TRBD1 (6 bases). CDR3 loop: CASSADSNYGYTF. The CDR3 DNA reads TGTGCCAGCAGCGCGGACAGTAACTATGGCTACACCTTC.